One and the same sample provided the 6 T cell receptor beta chains below, sequenced in a study of cytomegalovirus exposure and HLA in healthy donors (dated by TCRdb to between 2016 and 2019). The library relied on the immunoSEQ multiplex PCR assay. For the multiplex PCR, a mixture combining 60 forward primers for TCR Vbeta segments and 13 reverse primers for TCR Jbeta segments was used. TCRdb obtained this table from immuneACCESS and retained in-frame rearrangements with V and J assigned. These tables miss some clones; where compared with another copy, unresolved V genes account for less than half of the shortfall, and the remainder is unexplained. The sample profile shows approximately 150,000 clones; about 72% of them were found once. Together, the top ten hold about 2.5% of the sample. The sequenced sample was PBMCs. The receptors here all came from a human donor in good health.

The V and J genes are TRBV6-1 and TRBJ2-5; a weak D match, TRBD2 (5 bases). CDR1 is MNHNS and CDR2 is SASEGT in the germline V gene. V gave up 6 bases and J gave up 0 bases, with 14 bases separating them. The CDR3 has 15 amino acids. CDR3: CASSPLAGDQETQYF. The CDR3 coding sequence is TGTGCCAGCAGCCCCTTGGCGGGTGACCAAGAGACCCAGTACTTC.

The J gene is TRBJ1-5, the V gene TRBV7-9; no clear D. Trimming removed 0 bases at V and 5 bases at J, with 8 bases between. Germline CDR1 is SEHNR and CDR2 is FQNEAQ (reference sequence). This CDR3 has 14 residues. For the CDR3, the DNA is TGTGCCAGCAGCTTAGCAGGGAGCGATCAGCCCCAGCATTTT. Translation: CASSLAGSDQPQHF.

This clone was seen only a few times. This chain links TRBV4-1 with TRBJ2-7; 11 bases are a match to TRBD2. The junction had 10 bases not matched to a gene; V was cut back by 1 base and J by 2 bases. Germline CDR1 is MGHRA and CDR2 is YSYEKL. CDR3 length: 18 residues. CDR3 loop: CASSQVGTSGIITYEQYF. The DNA for the CDR3 is TGCGCCAGCAGCCAAGTGGGGACTAGCGGAATAATTACCTACGAGCAGTACTTC.

This clone has only a few counts. The J gene is TRBJ2-7, the V gene TRBV7-9; tentative D call: TRBD2 (6 bases). CDR1 is SEHNR and CDR2 is FQNEAQ in the germline V gene (reference sequence). V gave up 6 bases and J gave up 6 bases, with 12 bases separating them. The CDR3 loop spans 12 amino acids. CDR3 residues: CASRQLAGEQYF. Here the CDR3 DNA reads TGTGCCAGCAGACAACTAGCCGGCGAGCAGTACTTC.

The V call is TRBV7-3, the J call TRBJ2-7, with TRBD1 identical over 10 bases. V shed 6 bases and J 2 bases; nucleotides not matched to a gene: 7. The germline V gene has CDR1 SGHTA and CDR2 FQGTGA. CDR3 length: 15 residues. This CDR3 is CASSFGGQGAYEQYF. The CDR3 DNA sequence: TGTGCCAGCAGTTTTGGAGGACAGGGGGCCTACGAGCAGTACTTC.

The chain combines TRBV9 with TRBJ1-5; no reliable D call. V lost 0 bases to trimming and J lost 4 bases, with 11 bases between them. The CDR3 extends over 15 amino acids. Looked up from germline, CDR1 is SGDLS and CDR2 is YYNGEE. CDR3 coding DNA: TGTGCCAGCAGCGTAGATCCCTTCGGGAATCAGCCCCAGCATTTT. It specifies CASSVDPFGNQPQHF.